The clone carrying this T cell receptor (beta chain) appeared a single time. Per the study methods: Amplification with reference gene primers provided the estimates of nucleated cell counts. Using immunoSEQ multiplex PCR, the repertoire was profiled, and TCRdb retains in-frame clones only, with some absent. The DNA was the basis for D and trimming; V, J and clone size are from that table. The table lists 130,000 or so clones, roughly 89% of them singletons. These data originate in a study of blood T cell repertoires in COVID-19. Study-wide background: PBMCs, B-cell-depleted T cells, or T cells provided the cDNA or gDNA that made up the material.

V was pared by 4 bases and J by 5 bases, with 4 bases of the junction left unmatched. The CDR3 has 16 residues. The V gene's germline CDR1 is SGHNT and CDR2 YYREEE (reference sequence). Sequencing was carried out using peripheral blood. The sequence came from a man between 35 and 55 years old with acute or convalescent COVID-19. The V call is TRBV5-4, the J call TRBJ2-2, with 14 bases fitting TRBD2. The DNA of the CDR3 is TGTGCCAGCAGCCTGGGACTAGCGGGGGCTACCGGGGAGCTGTTTTTT. Its translation is CASSLGLAGATGELFF.